This TCR beta chain was captured in a study of T-cell memory formation after mild COVID-19. The study's findings and limits: Clones that got smaller from day 15 to 85 had even CD4/CD8, while clones growing later tipped toward CD4+. Second-wave clones that peaked on day 37 lacked confirmed SARS-CoV-2 specificity. Those CD4+ clones that contracted were mainly in CM and EM (CD8+ ones in EMRA). The appearance of some responding clones in pre-infection memory suggested that cross-reactive memory joined.

TCRdb used MiXCR to reprocess the 5' RACE reads, holding one entry per CDR3 protein. The sample contains approximately 150,000 distinct CDR3 sequences, 15% to 20% of which appear only once. Note on this clonotype: Its antigen is unknown.

Unmatched junction bases numbered 10, after V lost 6 bases and J lost 5 bases. Germline V gene sequence: CDR1 SQVTM, CDR2 ANQGSEA. The CDR3 extends over 14 amino acids. This sequence was found in an adult woman who had mild COVID-19 (a few samples of this study predate the infection). Cell type and time point are not known. The chain employs TRBV29-1 and TRBJ2-3; 8 bases are shared with TRBD2. The sample taken for sequencing was PBMCs or a T cell subset sorted from them (not recorded which). The CDR3 bases are TGCAGCGTCCTTCCGGGACTAGGTAGAGATACGCAGTATTTT. Its translation: CSVLPGLGRDTQYF.